This TCR beta chain was identified in a study of blood T cell repertoires in COVID-19. Study background: COVID-19 samples collected from the United States, Italy and Spain covered acute and convalescent phases. Nucleic acid was either cDNA or gDNA, and it came from T cells, B-cell-depleted T cells, or PBMCs.

Methods used by the authors: By means of reference gene primer amplification, nucleated cell counts were estimated. Here immunoSEQ multiplex PCR was the method, and the copy in TCRdb shows in-frame clones only, minus some. That table gives V, J and clone size, and the DNA gave D and trimming. The repertoire includes some 370,000 clones, roughly nine tenths of them detected once, and roughly 1.2% sits in the top ten. This TCR was sampled from a man aged 35 to 55 with acute or convalescent COVID-19. The specimen was peripheral blood.

The CDR3 DNA is TGTGCCTCCAAAAAGGGCTTAGACCAGGGGGCTCATCAGCCCCAGCATTTT. Protein product: CASKKGLDQGAHQPQHF. The V and J genes are TRBV21-1 and TRBJ1-5; TRBD1 was called by the table and not checked on the DNA. TRBV21-1 is labeled a pseudogene. The CDR3 totals 17 residues.